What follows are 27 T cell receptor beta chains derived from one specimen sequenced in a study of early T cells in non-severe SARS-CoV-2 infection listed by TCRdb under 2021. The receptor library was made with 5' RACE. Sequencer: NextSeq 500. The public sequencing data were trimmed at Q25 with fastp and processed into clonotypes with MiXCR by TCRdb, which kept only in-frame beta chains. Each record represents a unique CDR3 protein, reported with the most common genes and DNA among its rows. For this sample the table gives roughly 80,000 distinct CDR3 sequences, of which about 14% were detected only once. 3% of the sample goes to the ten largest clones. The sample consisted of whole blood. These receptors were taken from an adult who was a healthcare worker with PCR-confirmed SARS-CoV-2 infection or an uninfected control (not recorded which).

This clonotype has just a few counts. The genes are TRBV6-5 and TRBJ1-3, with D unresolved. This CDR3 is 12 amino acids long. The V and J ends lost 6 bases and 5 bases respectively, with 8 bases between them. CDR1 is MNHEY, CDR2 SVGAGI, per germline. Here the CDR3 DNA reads TGTGCCAGCAGCTCCGACAGAAACACCATATATTTT. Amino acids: CASSSDRNTIYF.

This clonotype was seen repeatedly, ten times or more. CDR3 in DNA: TGTGCCAGCAGCTTAATCCAGGGAAATTCCTACAATGAGCAGTTCTTC. Protein sequence: CASSLIQGNSYNEQFF. V usage is TRBV13 and J usage is TRBJ2-1; D is possibly TRBD1 (5 bases). V lost 2 bases and J lost 1, with 12 bases in between. Germline V gene lookup returns CDR1 PRHDT and CDR2 FYEKMQ (reference sequence). This CDR3 contains 16 residues.

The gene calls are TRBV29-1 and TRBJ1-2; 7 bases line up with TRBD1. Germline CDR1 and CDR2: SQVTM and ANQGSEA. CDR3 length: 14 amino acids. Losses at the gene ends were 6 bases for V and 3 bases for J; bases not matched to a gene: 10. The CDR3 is CSVADRVRHYGYTF. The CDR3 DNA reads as TGCAGCGTGGCCGACAGGGTCCGGCACTATGGCTACACCTTC.

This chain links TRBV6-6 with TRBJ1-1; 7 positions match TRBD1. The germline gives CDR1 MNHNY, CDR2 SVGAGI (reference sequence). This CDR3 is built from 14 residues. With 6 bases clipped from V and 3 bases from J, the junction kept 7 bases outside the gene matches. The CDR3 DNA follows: TGTGCCAGCAGGAGACAGGGCCAGGACACTGAAGCTTTCTTT. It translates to CASRRQGQDTEAFF.

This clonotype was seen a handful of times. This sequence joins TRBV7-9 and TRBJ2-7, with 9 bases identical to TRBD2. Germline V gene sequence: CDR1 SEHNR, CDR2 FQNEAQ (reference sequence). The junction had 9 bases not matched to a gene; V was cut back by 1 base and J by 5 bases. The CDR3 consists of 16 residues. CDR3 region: CASSLDRGLAGHEQYF. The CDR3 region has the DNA TGTGCCAGCAGCTTAGACCGGGGGCTAGCGGGACACGAGCAGTACTTC.

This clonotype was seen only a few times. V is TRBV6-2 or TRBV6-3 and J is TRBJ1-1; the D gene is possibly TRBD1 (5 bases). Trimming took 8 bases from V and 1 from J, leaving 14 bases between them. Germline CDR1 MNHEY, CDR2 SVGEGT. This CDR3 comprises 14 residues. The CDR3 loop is CASGEWGSNTEAFF. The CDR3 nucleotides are TGTGCCAGCGGCGAGTGGGGCTCGAACACTGAAGCTTTCTTT.

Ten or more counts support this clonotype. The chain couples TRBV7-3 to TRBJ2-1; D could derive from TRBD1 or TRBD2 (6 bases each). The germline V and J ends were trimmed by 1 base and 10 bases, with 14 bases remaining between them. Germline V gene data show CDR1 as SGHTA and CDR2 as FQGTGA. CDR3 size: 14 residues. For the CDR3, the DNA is TGTGCCAGCAGCTTAAGTGGGGGGCTAAACGAGCAGTTCTTC. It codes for CASSLSGGLNEQFF. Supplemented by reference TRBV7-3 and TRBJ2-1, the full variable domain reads GAGVSQTPSNKVTEKGKYVELRCDPISGHTALYWYRQSLGQGPEFLIYFQGTGAADDSGLPNDRFFAVRPEGSVSTLKIQRTERGDSAVYLCASSLSGGLNEQFFGPGTRLTVL.

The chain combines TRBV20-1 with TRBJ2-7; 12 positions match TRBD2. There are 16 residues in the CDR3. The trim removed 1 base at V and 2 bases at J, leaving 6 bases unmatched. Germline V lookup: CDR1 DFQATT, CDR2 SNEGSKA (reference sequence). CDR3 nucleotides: TGCAGTGCTAGAGGGCGGACTAGCGGGGACGCCTACGAGCAGTACTTC. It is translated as CSARGRTSGDAYEQYF.

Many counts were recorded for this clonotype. CDR3 amino acids: CASSRGLAAHEQYF. The CDR3 DNA reads as TGCGCCAGCAGCAGGGGACTAGCGGCCCACGAGCAGTACTTC. The V and J genes are TRBV5-1 and TRBJ2-7, with TRBD2 identical over 11 bases. With 4 bases clipped from V and 5 bases from J, the junction kept 5 bases outside the gene matches. The germline V gene encodes CDR1 SGHRS and CDR2 YFSETQ. The CDR3 has 14 amino acids.

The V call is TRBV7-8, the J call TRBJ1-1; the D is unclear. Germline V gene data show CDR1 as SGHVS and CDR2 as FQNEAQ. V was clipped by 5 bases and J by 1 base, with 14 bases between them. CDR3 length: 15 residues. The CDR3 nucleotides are TGTGCCAGCAGCCCGTTCAGGAGCACGAACACTGAAGCTTTCTTT. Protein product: CASSPFRSTNTEAFF.

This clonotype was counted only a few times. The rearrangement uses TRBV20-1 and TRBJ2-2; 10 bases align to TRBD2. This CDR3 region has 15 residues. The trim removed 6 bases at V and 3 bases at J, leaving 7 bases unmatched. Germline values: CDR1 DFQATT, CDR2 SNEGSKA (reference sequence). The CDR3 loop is CSASLAGVDTGELFF. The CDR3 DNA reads TGCAGTGCAAGTCTAGCGGGGGTCGACACCGGGGAGCTGTTTTTT.

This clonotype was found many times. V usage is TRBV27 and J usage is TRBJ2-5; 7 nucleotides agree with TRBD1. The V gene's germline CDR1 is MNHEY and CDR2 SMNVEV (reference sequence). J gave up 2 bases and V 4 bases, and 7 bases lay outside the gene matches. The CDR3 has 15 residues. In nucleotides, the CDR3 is TGTGCCAGCAGTTCCGGACAGGCGACTCAAGAGACCCAGTACTTC. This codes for CASSSGQATQETQYF.

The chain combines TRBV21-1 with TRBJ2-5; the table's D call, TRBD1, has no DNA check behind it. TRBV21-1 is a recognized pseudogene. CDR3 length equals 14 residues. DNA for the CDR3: TGTGCCAGCAGCACAAGGACAGGGGCGGAGACCCAGTACTTC. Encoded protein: CASSTRTGAETQYF.

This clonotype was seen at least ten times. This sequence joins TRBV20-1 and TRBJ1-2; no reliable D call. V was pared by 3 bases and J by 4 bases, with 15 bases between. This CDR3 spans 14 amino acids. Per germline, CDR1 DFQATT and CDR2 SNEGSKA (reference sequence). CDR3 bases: TGCAGTGCTAGGGAACCCCCTTCTAGCTATGGCTACACCTTC. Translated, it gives CSAREPPSSYGYTF.

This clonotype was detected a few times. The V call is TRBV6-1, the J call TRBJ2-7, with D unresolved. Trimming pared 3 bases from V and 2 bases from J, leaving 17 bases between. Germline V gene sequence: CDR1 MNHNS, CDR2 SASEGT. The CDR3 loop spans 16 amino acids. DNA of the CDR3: TGTGCCAGCAGTGATGACCCAGGACGTGGTACCTACGAGCAGTACTTC. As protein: CASSDDPGRGTYEQYF.

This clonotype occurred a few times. CDR3 coding DNA: TGCAGCGTTGTTGGGGGGCGGCATGAAGCTTTCTTT. Amino acids: CSVVGGRHEAFF. The rearrangement joins TRBV29-1 to TRBJ1-1, with D maybe TRBD1 (6 bases). The germline gives CDR1 SQVTM, CDR2 ANQGSEA. Trimming removed 4 bases at V and 7 bases at J, with 13 bases between. The CDR3 has 12 residues.

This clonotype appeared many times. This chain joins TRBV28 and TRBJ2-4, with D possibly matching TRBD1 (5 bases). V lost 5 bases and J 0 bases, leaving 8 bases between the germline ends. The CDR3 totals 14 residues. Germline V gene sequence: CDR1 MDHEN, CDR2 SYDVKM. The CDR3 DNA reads TGTGCCAGCAGTCCCCAGGGAGCCAAAAACATTCAGTACTTC. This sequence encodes CASSPQGAKNIQYF.

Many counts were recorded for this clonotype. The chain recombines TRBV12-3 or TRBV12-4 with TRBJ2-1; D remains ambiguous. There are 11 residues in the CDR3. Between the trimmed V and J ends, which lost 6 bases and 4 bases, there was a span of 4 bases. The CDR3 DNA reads TGTGCCAGCAGCGATTACAATGAGCAGTTCTTC. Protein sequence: CASSDYNEQFF.

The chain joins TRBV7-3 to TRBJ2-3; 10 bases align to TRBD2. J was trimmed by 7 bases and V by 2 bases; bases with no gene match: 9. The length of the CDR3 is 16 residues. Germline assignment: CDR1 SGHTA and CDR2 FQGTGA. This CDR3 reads CASSLGFQREGYTQYF. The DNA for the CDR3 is TGTGCCAGCAGCTTAGGGTTCCAGCGGGAGGGATATACGCAGTATTTT.

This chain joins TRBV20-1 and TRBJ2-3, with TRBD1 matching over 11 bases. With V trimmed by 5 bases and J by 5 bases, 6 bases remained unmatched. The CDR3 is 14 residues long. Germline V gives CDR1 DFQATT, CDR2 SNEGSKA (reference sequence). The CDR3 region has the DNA TGCAGTGCTGAAGGACAGGGGGCAAAAGATACGCAGTATTTT. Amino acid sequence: CSAEGQGAKDTQYF.

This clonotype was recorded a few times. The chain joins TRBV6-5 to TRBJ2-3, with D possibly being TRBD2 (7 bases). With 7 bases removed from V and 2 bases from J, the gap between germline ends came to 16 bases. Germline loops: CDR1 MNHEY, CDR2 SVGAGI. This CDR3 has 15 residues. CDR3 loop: CASTRRGGPTDTQYF. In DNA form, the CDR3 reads TGTGCCAGCACGCGTAGGGGGGGACCCACAGATACGCAGTATTTT.

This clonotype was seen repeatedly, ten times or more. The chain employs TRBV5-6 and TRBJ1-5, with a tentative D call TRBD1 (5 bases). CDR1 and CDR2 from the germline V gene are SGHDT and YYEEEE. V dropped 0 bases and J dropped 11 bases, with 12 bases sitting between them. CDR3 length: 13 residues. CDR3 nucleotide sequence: TGTGCCAGCAGCTTGGAAAGGGGCGCGGCCCAGCATTTT. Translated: CASSLERGAAQHF.

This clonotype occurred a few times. Written as DNA, the CDR3 is TGTGCCAGCAGCTTTTTAGCAGACGCCGGGGAGCTGTTTTTT. This codes for CASSFLADAGELFF. The V gene is TRBV7-2, the J gene TRBJ2-2; D not certain. V was cut by 3 bases and J by 6 bases, with 11 bases left in between. Germline CDR1 SGHTA, CDR2 FQGNSA. This CDR3 is 14 amino acids long.

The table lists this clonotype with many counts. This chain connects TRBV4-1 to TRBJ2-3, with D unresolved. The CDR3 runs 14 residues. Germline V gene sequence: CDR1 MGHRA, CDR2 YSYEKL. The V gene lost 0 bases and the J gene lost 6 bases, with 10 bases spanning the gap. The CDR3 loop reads CASSQETVRDTQYF. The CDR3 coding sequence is TGCGCCAGCAGCCAAGAGACTGTGCGGGATACGCAGTATTTT.

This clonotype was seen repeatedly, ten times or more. The CDR3 coding sequence is TGTGCCAGCAGTCCAACCACCGGGGAGCTGTTTTTT. It specifies CASSPTTGELFF. The chain uses TRBV6-5 and TRBJ2-2, with D hard to call. The CDR3 sequence is 12 residues long. CDR1 and CDR2 from the germline V gene are MNHEY and SVGAGI. The V end was cut by 5 bases, the J end by 4 bases, with 5 bases between.

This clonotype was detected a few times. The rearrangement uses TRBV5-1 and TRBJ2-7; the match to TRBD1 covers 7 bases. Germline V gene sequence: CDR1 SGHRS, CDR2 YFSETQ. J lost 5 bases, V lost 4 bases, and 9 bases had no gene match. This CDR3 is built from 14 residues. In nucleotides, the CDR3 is TGCGCCAGCAGCCTTGAGACAGGGCTGAACGAGCAGTACTTC. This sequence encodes CASSLETGLNEQYF. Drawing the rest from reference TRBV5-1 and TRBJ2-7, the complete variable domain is KAGVTQTPRYLIKTRGQQVTLSCSPISGHRSVSWYQQTPGQGLQFLFEYFSETQRNKGNFPGRFSGRQFSNSRSEMNVSTLELGDSALYLCASSLETGLNEQYFGPGTRLTVT.

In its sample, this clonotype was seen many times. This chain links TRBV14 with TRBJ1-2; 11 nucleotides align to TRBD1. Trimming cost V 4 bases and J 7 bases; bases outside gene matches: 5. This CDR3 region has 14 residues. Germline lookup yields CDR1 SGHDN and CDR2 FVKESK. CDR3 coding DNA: TGTGCCAGCAGCCCAGGACAGGGGGCGTTTGGCTACACCTTC. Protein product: CASSPGQGAFGYTF.